Below are 3 T cell receptor beta chains sequenced from a single sample in a study of HIV-infected patients and healthy controls. Follow-up blood was drawn about 14 weeks, roughly three months, after antiretroviral therapy began. All unsorted peripheral T cells were captured because whole blood was used without fractionation. Reverse transcription used around 500 ng RNA and constant-region primers for alpha and beta. Using multiplexing indices, alpha and beta chain libraries were generated apart by chain-specific third strand synthesis. TCRdb reprocessed the 5' RACE reads with MiXCR, giving one entry per CDR3 protein. The sample yields approximately 5,200 distinct CDR3 sequences, roughly 20% seen once. The sequencing here drew on blood, taken during antiretroviral therapy. The receptors originated from an adult with HIV infection.

Relative to its sample, this clonotype is medium-sized. The chain recombines TRBV29-1 with TRBJ2-7; D uncertain. The CDR3 has 15 amino acids. CDR1 is SQVTM, CDR2 ANQGSEA, per germline. Trimming shortened V by 0 bases and J by 2 bases, and 14 bases separated the two germline ends. The DNA of the CDR3 is TGCAGCGTTGAAGATCCCCTCCTATGGGCCTACGAGCAGTACTTC. Translated: CSVEDPLLWAYEQYF.

The chain couples TRBV19 to TRBJ1-5; no definite D call. Deletions cut 5 bases from V and 7 bases from J, with 12 bases between. This CDR3 contains 13 residues. The germline gives CDR1 LNHDA, CDR2 SQIVND (reference sequence). The CDR3 is CASSSEGGQPQHF. The DNA for the CDR3 is TGTGCCAGTAGTTCGGAGGGTGGCCAGCCCCAGCATTTT.

This clonotype was observed a few times. This chain uses TRBV19 with TRBJ1-1, with 10 bases fitting TRBD1. With 7 bases clipped from V and 4 bases from J, the junction kept 15 bases outside the gene matches. The CDR3 runs 17 residues. CDR1 is LNHDA, CDR2 SQIVND, per germline (reference sequence). The CDR3 protein is CASIDRGHSIRSTEAFF. The CDR3 nucleotides are TGTGCCAGTATCGACAGGGGGCATAGTATTCGAAGCACTGAAGCTTTCTTT.